This TCR beta chain was identified in a study of beta chain features in type 1 diabetes. Every isolated RNA sample was fully reverse transcribed, so sequencing captured expressed TCRB transcripts. Clones were read by immunoSEQ multiplex PCR, and TCRdb kept only the in-frame ones, dropping some. This table has 200,000 to 300,000 clones, about a tenth appearing once. Averaging approximately 110 mL, one heparinised blood draw came from each individual donor. Study results and caveats: There was a moderate but significant shortening of TCRB CDR3s in all four CD4+ subsets of Type 1 diabetes patients. Fewer junction insertions and more nucleotide deletions appeared in type 1 diabetes patients. Naive, central memory and regulatory TCRB repertoires appeared more similar among patients than healthy donors.

About this clone itself: Its antigen is not known. The sample has other DNA sequences that encode this CDR3 too.

The sequenced material came from naive CD4+ T cells from blood. The sequence was collected from a man between 25 and 39 years old with type 1 diabetes.

The CDR3 here is CASSPGQNTEAFF. Here the CDR3 DNA reads TGTGCCAGCTCACCAGGACAGAACACTGAAGCTTTCTTT. The chain employs TRBV18 and TRBJ1-1, with D possibly TRBD1 on 5 matching bases. Trimming left V 2 bases short and J 1 base short, with 5 bases between. CDR1 KGHSH and CDR2 LQKENI come from the germline V gene. The length of the CDR3 is 13 residues. The full variable domain, in which reference TRBV18 and TRBJ1-1 provide the parts outside the CDR3, is NAGVMQNPRHLVRRRGQEARLRCSPMKGHSHVYWYRQLPEEGLKFMVYLQKENIIDESGMPKERFSAEFPKEGPSILRIQQVVRGDSAAYFCASSPGQNTEAFFGQGTRLTVV.